The 28 T cell receptor beta chains below were found in one sample sequenced in a study of cytomegalovirus exposure and HLA in healthy donors. The PCR contained 60 Vbeta and 13 Jbeta primers. Produced via immunoSEQ multiplex PCR; TCRdb's table is partial and in-frame only. The sample has hundreds of thousands of clones, around 79% seen once; the top ten hold 1.5% to 2%. Source material: PBMCs. The receptors were gathered from a male donor in good health and CMV-seronegative.

This clone was observed once. The chain carries TRBV28 and TRBJ2-3; D is unresolved. Germline CDR1 MDHEN, CDR2 SYDVKM. Deletions cut 6 bases from V and 2 bases from J, with 15 bases between. The CDR3 runs 15 residues. The CDR3 here is CASSIPGPSTDTQYF. Here the CDR3 DNA reads TGTGCCAGCAGCATACCGGGTCCCTCCACAGATACGCAGTATTTT.

The chain combines TRBV7-8 with TRBJ2-3, with TRBD1 matching over 10 bases. The CDR3 has 19 amino acids. Germline V gene sequence: CDR1 SGHVS, CDR2 FQNEAQ. J lost 0 bases, V lost 5 bases, and 14 bases had no gene match. The CDR3 loop reads CASSRTDRTGGFSTDTQYF. DNA for the CDR3: TGTGCCAGCAGCCGGACTGATAGGACAGGGGGGTTTAGCACAGATACGCAGTATTTT.

The chain joins TRBV9 to TRBJ1-4; TRBD1 agrees at 7 bases. With 2 bases clipped from V and 6 bases from J, the junction kept 7 bases outside the gene matches. Germline values: CDR1 SGDLS, CDR2 YYNGEE. The CDR3 consists of 15 residues. The CDR3 region is CASSVGDSRDEKLFF. The CDR3, as DNA: TGTGCCAGCAGCGTGGGGGACAGTCGAGATGAAAAACTGTTTTTT.

The rearrangement links TRBV5-4 to TRBJ2-4; 8 bases agree with TRBD1. Per germline, CDR1 SGHNT and CDR2 YYREEE (reference sequence). CDR3 length equals 16 residues. The V and J ends lost 3 bases and 6 bases, in that order; junction bases with no gene match: 11. CDR3 in DNA: TGTGCCAGCAGCTACTACCGACAGGGGCTGGGAAACATTCAGTACTTC. This sequence encodes CASSYYRQGLGNIQYF.

The chain links TRBV5-6 to TRBJ2-1; possible D gene TRBD1, 6 bases. V was trimmed by 1 base and J by 2 bases, leaving 10 bases between them. The germline gives CDR1 SGHDT, CDR2 YYEEEE. This CDR3 spans 15 amino acids. The CDR3 sequence is CASSLSQGPYNEQFF. In nucleotides, the CDR3 is TGTGCCAGCAGCTTGTCTCAGGGGCCCTACAATGAGCAGTTCTTC.

The chain has TRBV6-1 and TRBJ1-5; no clear D gene. Germline CDR1 reads MNHNS; CDR2 reads SASEGT. The CDR3 is made up of 13 amino acids. The V end was cut by 5 bases, the J end by 2 bases, with 7 bases between. The CDR3 spells CASSPTGNQPQHF. The CDR3 DNA follows: TGTGCCAGCAGTCCCACGGGCAATCAGCCCCAGCATTTT.

This chain links TRBV7-2 with TRBJ1-5; D gene uncertain. The CDR3 consists of 12 residues. The germline CDR1 and CDR2 sequences are SGHTA and FQGNSA. Trimming cost V 8 bases and J 6 bases, with 11 bases left between them. CDR3 sequence (DNA): TGTGCCAGCTCGATCCGGGGTCAGCCCCAGCATTTT. Amino acid sequence: CASSIRGQPQHF.

This clone has more than one count but fewer than ten. The chain uses TRBV18 and TRBJ1-1; D call uncertain. Deletions cut 3 bases from V and 3 bases from J, with 14 bases between. The length of the CDR3 is 15 residues. The germline V gene has CDR1 KGHSH and CDR2 LQKENI. Here the CDR3 reads CASSPAGAADTEAFF. CDR3 nucleotides: TGTGCCAGCTCACCCGCGGGTGCCGCGGACACTGAAGCTTTCTTT. Supplemented by reference TRBV18 and TRBJ1-1, the full variable domain reads NAGVMQNPRHLVRRRGQEARLRCSPMKGHSHVYWYRQLPEEGLKFMVYLQKENIIDESGMPKERFSAEFPKEGPSILRIQQVVRGDSAAYFCASSPAGAADTEAFFGQGTRLTVV.

The table lists this clone with a few counts. The rearrangement joins TRBV6-1 to TRBJ1-1, with 10 positions matching TRBD1. V dropped 6 bases and J dropped 2; count of bases not matched to a gene: 3. Germline V lookup: CDR1 MNHNS, CDR2 SASEGT. The CDR3 totals 14 residues. CDR3 sequence: CASSRQGANTEAFF. The CDR3 DNA reads TGTGCCAGCAGCCGACAGGGGGCTAACACTGAAGCTTTCTTT.

Only one count was recorded for this clone. V gene TRBV7-9 combines with J gene TRBJ2-1; D is perhaps TRBD1 (6 bases). Trimming removed 5 bases from V and 8 bases from J, with 19 bases in between. From germline, CDR1 is SEHNR and CDR2 FQNEAQ (reference sequence). The CDR3 is 15 amino acids. The DNA of the CDR3 is TGTGCCAGCAGCCAGCCCCGGGGACAAGAAGATGAGCAGTTCTTC. This translates into CASSQPRGQEDEQFF.

The genes are TRBV7-2 and TRBJ1-1, with 7 positions matching TRBD1. Germline V gene sequence: CDR1 SGHTA, CDR2 FQGNSA. After removal of 5 bases from V and 0 bases from J, the junction contained 9 bases not matched to a gene. This CDR3 region has 16 residues. CDR3 nucleotides: TGTGCCAGCAGCCGCAGGTCAAGGGGGCTGAACACTGAAGCTTTCTTT. Residues: CASSRRSRGLNTEAFF.

This clone occurred once. The rearrangement links TRBV7-3 to TRBJ2-7; 7 bases map to TRBD2. Germline CDR1 is SGHTA and CDR2 is FQGTGA. There are 15 residues in the CDR3. V trimming: 0 bases; J trimming: 4 bases; junction bases outside the gene matches: 6. CDR3 residues: CASSLTGGASYEQYF. The CDR3 nucleotides are TGTGCCAGCAGCTTAACGGGAGGGGCGTCGTACGAGCAGTACTTC.

This clone was seen once. The V and J genes are TRBV6-1 and TRBJ2-7, with D possibly matching TRBD1 (5 bases). V shed 4 bases and J shed 5 bases, with 12 bases lying between them. CDR1 and CDR2 from the germline V gene are MNHNS and SASEGT. The CDR3 loop spans 13 amino acids. In nucleotides, the CDR3 is TGTGCCAGCAGTGTCCAGGGTGGGGACGAGCAGTACTTC. It codes for CASSVQGGDEQYF.

The V call is TRBV27, the J call TRBJ2-2; 10 nucleotides agree with TRBD1. The V gene's germline CDR1 is MNHEY and CDR2 SMNVEV (reference sequence). Trimming cost V 6 bases and J 6 bases; bases outside gene matches: 7. This CDR3 is 15 amino acids long. DNA of the CDR3: TGTGCCAGCAGATCCGGGACAGGGGTTCCCGGGGAGCTGTTTTTT. This translates into CASRSGTGVPGELFF.

Here the CDR3 DNA reads TGTGCCAGCAGTCAGCCCGCGGGGGGGTTCTATGGCTACACCTTC. It translates to CASSQPAGGFYGYTF. The gene calls are TRBV28 and TRBJ1-2; D is perhaps TRBD1 (5 bases). Per the germline V gene, CDR1 is MDHEN and CDR2 is SYDVKM. With 5 bases removed from V and 4 bases from J, the gap between germline ends came to 17 bases. This CDR3 spans 15 amino acids.

The chain carries TRBV7-9 and TRBJ2-7, with 7 bases aligning to TRBD1. The length of the CDR3 is 14 residues. V gave up 3 bases and J gave up 3 bases; unmatched junction bases: 5. Germline V gives CDR1 SEHNR, CDR2 FQNEAQ (reference sequence). The DNA for the CDR3 is TGTGCCAGCAGCTTTACGGGACAGAACTACGAGCAGTACTTC. Translating it yields CASSFTGQNYEQYF.

The gene calls are TRBV9 and TRBJ1-3, with a possible D match to TRBD1 (5 bases). Germline CDR1 reads SGDLS; CDR2 reads YYNGEE. Trimming stripped 3 bases from V and 2 bases from J, with 9 bases between. The CDR3 has 14 amino acids. The CDR3 reads CASSGQQPGNTIYF. CDR3 sequence (DNA): TGTGCCAGCAGCGGACAGCAGCCTGGAAACACCATATATTTT. Filled out from reference TRBV9 and TRBJ1-3, the complete variable domain reads DSGVTQTPKHLITATGQRVTLRCSPRSGDLSVYWYQQSLDQGLQFLIQYYNGEERAKGNILERFSAQQFPDLHSELNLSSLELGDSALYFCASSGQQPGNTIYFGEGSWLTVV.

V gene TRBV7-8 combines with J gene TRBJ2-1, with a weak D call TRBD2 (5 bases). Germline-derived CDR1 and CDR2 are SGHVS and FQNEAQ. The CDR3 is made up of 17 amino acids. The V end was cut by 0 bases, the J end by 0 bases, with 12 bases between. The CDR3 nucleotides read TGTGCCAGCAGCTTAGCTGCTAGCCTGAGCTCCTACAATGAGCAGTTCTTC. The encoded protein is CASSLAASLSSYNEQFF.

The chain combines TRBV5-1 with TRBJ1-6; no reliable D call. Germline CDR1 SGHRS, CDR2 YFSETQ. V was clipped by 0 bases and J by 9 bases, with 10 bases between them. The length of the CDR3 is 14 residues. The CDR3 DNA follows: TGCGCCAGCAGCTTGGCTCCTGAGAGTTCACCCCTCCACTTT. The encoded protein is CASSLAPESSPLHF.

The chain recombines TRBV27 with TRBJ2-4; 7 nucleotides agree with TRBD1. Germline V gives CDR1 MNHEY, CDR2 SMNVEV (reference sequence). V dropped 6 bases and J dropped 8; count of bases not matched to a gene: 10. The CDR3 is made up of 14 amino acids. The CDR3 loop reads CASRPLGTDHIQYF. For the CDR3, the DNA is TGTGCCAGCAGGCCTCTAGGGACAGATCACATTCAGTACTTC.

The chain combines TRBV28 with TRBJ2-1, with D possibly TRBD2 on 5 matching bases. This CDR3 has 15 residues. The V gene's germline CDR1 is MDHEN and CDR2 SYDVKM. The germline V and J ends were trimmed by 2 bases and 3 bases, with 11 bases remaining between them. In nucleotides, the CDR3 is TGTGCCAGCAGTTTAGCGGACTTCCACTACAATGAGCAGTTCTTC. Residues: CASSLADFHYNEQFF.

This rearrangement joins TRBV28 to TRBJ1-5; tentative D call: TRBD1 (6 bases). This CDR3 is 15 amino acids long. V lost 5 bases and J lost 1, with 12 bases in between. From germline, CDR1 is MDHEN and CDR2 SYDVKM. The CDR3 DNA reads as TGTGCCAGCAGTAATACAGGGCTAAGCAATCAGCCCCAGCATTTT. Translating gives CASSNTGLSNQPQHF.

The chain recombines TRBV6-6 with TRBJ1-3; no clear D. Germline values: CDR1 MNHNY, CDR2 SVGAGI (reference sequence). V gave up 2 bases and J gave up 2 bases, with 4 bases separating them. The CDR3 contains 13 residues. The CDR3 region is CASSYAAGNTIYF. The CDR3 DNA is TGTGCCAGCAGTTACGCGGCTGGAAACACCATATATTTT.

This chain links TRBV28 with TRBJ2-4; 7 nucleotides match TRBD1. CDR3 length: 14 residues. Trimming removed 5 bases from V and 8 bases from J; junction bases left unmatched: 9. Germline V gene sequence: CDR1 MDHEN, CDR2 SYDVKM. CDR3 sequence reads: CASSPGQMGDIQYF. DNA for the CDR3: TGTGCCAGCAGTCCGGGACAGATGGGGGACATTCAGTACTTC.

The chain couples TRBV30 to TRBJ1-5; D gene unclear. V dropped 1 base and J dropped 2 bases, with 6 bases sitting between them. The CDR3 totals 13 residues. Germline V gene lookup returns CDR1 GTSNPN and CDR2 SVGIG (reference sequence). The CDR3 reads CAWSGRGNQPQHF. The CDR3 nucleotides read TGTGCCTGGAGTGGGCGGGGCAATCAGCCCCAGCATTTT.

The gene calls are TRBV5-4 and TRBJ2-7, with D maybe TRBD1 (5 bases). Germline loops: CDR1 SGHNT, CDR2 YYREEE (reference sequence). Trimming removed 0 bases from V and 0 bases from J, with 10 bases in between. The CDR3 has 15 amino acids. CDR3 DNA sequence: TGTGCCAGCAGCTTGGGACAGCCCCTCTCCTACGAGCAGTACTTC. Amino acid sequence: CASSLGQPLSYEQYF.

The V gene is TRBV6-5, the J gene TRBJ1-3, with 8 nucleotides matching TRBD1. There are 14 residues in the CDR3. With V trimmed by 2 bases and J by 4 bases, 1 base remained unmatched. Germline CDR1 MNHEY, CDR2 SVGAGI. CDR3 nucleotide sequence: TGTGCCAGCAGTTACACAGGGGGGGGAAACACCATATATTTT. This translates into CASSYTGGGNTIYF.

This sequence joins TRBV2 and TRBJ2-3; D remains unclear. The length of the CDR3 is 15 residues. The germline V gene has CDR1 SNHLY and CDR2 FYNNEI. V lost 3 bases, J lost 2 bases, and 12 bases lay in between. The DNA of the CDR3 is TGTGCCAGCAGTGATCCCCTCGTTCCCACAGATACGCAGTATTTT. Its translation is CASSDPLVPTDTQYF.